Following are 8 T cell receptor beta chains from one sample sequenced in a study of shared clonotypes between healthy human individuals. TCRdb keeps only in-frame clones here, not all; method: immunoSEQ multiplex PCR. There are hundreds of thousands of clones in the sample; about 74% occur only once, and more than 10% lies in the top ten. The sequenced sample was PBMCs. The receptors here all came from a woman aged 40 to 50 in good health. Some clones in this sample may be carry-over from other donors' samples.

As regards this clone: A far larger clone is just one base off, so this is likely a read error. The DNA for the CDR3 is TGTACCAGCAGCTTGGCCTGGACAGGGCGGGGGGCTGAAGCTTTCTTT. This encodes CTSSLAWTGRGAEAFF. The chain employs TRBV5-6 and TRBJ1-1; 8 bases line up with TRBD1. The CDR3 loop spans 16 amino acids. Germline-derived CDR1 and CDR2 are SGHDT and YYEEEE. The variable domain in full, with the rest retrieved from reference TRBV5-6 and TRBJ1-1, is DAGVTQSPTHLIKTRGQQVTLRCSPKSGHDTVSWYQQALGQGPQFIFQYYEEEERQRGNFPDRFSGHQFPNYSSELNVNALLLGDSALYLCTSSLAWTGRGAEAFFGQGTRLTVV.

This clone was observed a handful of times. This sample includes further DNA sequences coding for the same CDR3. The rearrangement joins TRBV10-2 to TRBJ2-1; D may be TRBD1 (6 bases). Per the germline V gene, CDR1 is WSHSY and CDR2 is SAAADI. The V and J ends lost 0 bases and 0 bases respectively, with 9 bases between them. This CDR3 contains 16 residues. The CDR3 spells CASSESDRSSYNEQFF. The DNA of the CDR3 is TGCGCCAGCAGTGAGTCAGACAGGAGCTCCTACAATGAGCAGTTCTTC.

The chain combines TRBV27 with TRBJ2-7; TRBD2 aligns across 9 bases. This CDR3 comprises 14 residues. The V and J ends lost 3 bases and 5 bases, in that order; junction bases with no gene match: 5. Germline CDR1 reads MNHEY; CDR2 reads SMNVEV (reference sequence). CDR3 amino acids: CASSFSGSLNEQYF. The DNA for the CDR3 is TGTGCCAGCAGTTTTAGCGGGAGTTTGAACGAGCAGTACTTC.

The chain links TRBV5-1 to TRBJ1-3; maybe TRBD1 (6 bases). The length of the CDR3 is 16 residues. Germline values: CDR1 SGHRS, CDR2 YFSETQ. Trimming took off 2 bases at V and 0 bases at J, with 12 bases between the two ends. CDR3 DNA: TGCGCCAGCAGCTTACAGGGAGGAGCCTCTGGAAACACCATATATTTT. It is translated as CASSLQGGASGNTIYF.

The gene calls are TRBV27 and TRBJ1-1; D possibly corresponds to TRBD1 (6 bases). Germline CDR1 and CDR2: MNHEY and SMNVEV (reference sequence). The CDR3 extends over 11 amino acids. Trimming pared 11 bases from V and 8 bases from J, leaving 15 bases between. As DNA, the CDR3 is TGTGCCTCCTTTGGGGGCCGCGAAGCTTTCTTT. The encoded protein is CASFGGREAFF.

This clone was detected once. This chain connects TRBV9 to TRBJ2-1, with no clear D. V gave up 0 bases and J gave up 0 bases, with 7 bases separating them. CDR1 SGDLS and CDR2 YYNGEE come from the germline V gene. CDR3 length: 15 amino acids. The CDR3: CASSVARSSYNEQFF. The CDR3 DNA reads TGTGCCAGCAGCGTAGCACGGAGCTCCTACAATGAGCAGTTCTTC.

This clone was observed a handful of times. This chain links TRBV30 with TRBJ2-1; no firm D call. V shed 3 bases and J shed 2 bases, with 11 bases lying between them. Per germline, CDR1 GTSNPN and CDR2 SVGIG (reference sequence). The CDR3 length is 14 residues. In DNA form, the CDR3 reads TGTGCCTGGAGGCCACCGACTCCCTACAATGAGCAGTTCTTC. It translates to CAWRPPTPYNEQFF.

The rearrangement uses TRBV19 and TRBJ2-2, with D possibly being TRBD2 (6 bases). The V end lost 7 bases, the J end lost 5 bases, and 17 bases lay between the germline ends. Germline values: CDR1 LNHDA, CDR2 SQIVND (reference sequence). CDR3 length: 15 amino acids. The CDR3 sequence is CASTPGVPWTGELFF. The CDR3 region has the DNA TGTGCCAGTACCCCGGGGGTCCCGTGGACCGGGGAGCTGTTTTTT.